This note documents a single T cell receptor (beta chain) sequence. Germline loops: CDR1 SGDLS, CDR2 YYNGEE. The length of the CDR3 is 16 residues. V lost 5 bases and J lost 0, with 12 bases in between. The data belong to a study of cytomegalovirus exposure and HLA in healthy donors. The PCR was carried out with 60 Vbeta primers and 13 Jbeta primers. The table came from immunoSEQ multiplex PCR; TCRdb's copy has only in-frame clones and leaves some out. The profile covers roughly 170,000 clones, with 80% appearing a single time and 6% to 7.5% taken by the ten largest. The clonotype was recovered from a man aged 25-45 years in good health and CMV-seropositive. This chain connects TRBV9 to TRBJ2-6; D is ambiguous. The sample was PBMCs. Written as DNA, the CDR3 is TGTGCCAGCAGTTCGTACAGAACCTCTGGGGCCAACGTCCTGACTTTC. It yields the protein CASSSYRTSGANVLTF.